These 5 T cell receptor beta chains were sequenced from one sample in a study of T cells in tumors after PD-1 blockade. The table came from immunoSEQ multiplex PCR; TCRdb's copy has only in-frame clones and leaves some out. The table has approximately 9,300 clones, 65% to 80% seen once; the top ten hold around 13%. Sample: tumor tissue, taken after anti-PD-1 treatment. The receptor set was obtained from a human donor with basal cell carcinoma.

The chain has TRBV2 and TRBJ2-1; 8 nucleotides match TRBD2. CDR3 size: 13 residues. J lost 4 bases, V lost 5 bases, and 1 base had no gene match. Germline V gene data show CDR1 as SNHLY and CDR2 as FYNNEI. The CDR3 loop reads CASSPGGYNEQFF. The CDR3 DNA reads TGTGCCAGCAGTCCGGGGGGGTACAATGAGCAGTTCTTC.

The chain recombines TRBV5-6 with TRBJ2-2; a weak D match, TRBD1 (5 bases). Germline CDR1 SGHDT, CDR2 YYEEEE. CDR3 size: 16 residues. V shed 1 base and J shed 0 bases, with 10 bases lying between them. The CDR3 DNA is TGTGCCAGCAGCTTGATCAACAGGCCGAACACCGGGGAGCTGTTTTTT. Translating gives CASSLINRPNTGELFF.

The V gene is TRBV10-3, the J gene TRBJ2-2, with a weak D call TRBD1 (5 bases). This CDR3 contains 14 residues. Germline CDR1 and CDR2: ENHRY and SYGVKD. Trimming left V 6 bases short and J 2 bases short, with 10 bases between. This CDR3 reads CAISDSLNTGELFF. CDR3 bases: TGTGCCATCAGCGACAGCCTAAACACCGGGGAGCTGTTTTTT.

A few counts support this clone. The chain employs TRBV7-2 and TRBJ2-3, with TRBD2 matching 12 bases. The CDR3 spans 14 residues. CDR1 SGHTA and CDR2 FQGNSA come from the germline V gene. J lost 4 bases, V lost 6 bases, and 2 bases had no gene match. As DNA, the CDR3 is TGTGCCAGCAGAACTAGCGGGGGGCCAGATACGCAGTATTTT. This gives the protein CASRTSGGPDTQYF. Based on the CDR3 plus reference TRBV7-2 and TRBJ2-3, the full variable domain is GAGVSQSPSNKVTEKGKDVELRCDPISGHTALYWYRQSLGQGLEFLIYFQGNSAPDKSGLPSDRFSAERTGGSVSTLTIQRTQQEDSAVYLCASRTSGGPDTQYFGPGTRLTVL.

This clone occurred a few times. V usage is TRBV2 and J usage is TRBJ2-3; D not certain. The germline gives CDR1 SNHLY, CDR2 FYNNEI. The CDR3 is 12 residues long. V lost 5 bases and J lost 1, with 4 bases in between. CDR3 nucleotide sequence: TGTGCCAGCAGTAGTGGCACAGATACGCAGTATTTT. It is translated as CASSSGTDTQYF.